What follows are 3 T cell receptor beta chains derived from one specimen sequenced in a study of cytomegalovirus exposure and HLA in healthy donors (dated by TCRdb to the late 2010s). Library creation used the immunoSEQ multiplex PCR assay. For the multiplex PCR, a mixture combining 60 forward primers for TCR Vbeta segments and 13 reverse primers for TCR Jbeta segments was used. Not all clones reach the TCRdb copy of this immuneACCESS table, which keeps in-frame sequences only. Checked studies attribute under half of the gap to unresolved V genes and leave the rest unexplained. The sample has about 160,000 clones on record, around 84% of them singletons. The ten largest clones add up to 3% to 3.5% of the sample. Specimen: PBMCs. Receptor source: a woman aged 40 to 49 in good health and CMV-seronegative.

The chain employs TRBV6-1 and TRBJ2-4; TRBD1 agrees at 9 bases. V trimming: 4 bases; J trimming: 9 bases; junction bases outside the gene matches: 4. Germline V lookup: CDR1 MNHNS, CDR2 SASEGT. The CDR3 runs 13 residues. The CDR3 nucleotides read TGTGCCAGCAGTGGGGGACAGGGTACCATTCAGTACTTC. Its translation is CASSGGQGTIQYF.

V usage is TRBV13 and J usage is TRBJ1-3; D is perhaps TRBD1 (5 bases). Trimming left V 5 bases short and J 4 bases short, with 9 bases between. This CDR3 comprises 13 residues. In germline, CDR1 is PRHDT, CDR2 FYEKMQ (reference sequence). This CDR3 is CASSPGLGNTIYF. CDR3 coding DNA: TGTGCCAGCAGCCCGGGACTGGGAAACACCATATATTTT.

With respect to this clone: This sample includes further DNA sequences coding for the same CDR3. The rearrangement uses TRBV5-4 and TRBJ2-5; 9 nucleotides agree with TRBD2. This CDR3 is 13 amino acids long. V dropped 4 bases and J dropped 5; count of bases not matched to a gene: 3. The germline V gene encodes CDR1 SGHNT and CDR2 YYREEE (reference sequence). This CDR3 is CASSPAGGETQYF. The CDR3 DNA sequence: TGTGCCAGCAGCCCTGCGGGGGGGGAGACCCAGTACTTC.